Shown below are 5 T cell receptor beta chains from a single sample sequenced in a study of identical twins. MiXCR, applied by TCRdb to the 5' RACE reads, yields one record per CDR3 protein. The table includes approximately 500,000 distinct CDR3 sequences, about 16% detected once. Another study also made use of these data, one on yellow fever vaccine responses in identical twins.

Sequenced: CD4+ T cells sorted from blood. All receptors derive from a woman in her late teens or twenties in good health.

This clonotype was observed a handful of times. The chain recombines TRBV14 with TRBJ2-3; TRBD2 agrees at 11 bases. This CDR3 has 14 residues. J gave up 2 bases and V 6 bases, and 1 base lay outside the gene matches. Looked up from germline, CDR1 is SGHDN and CDR2 is FVKESK. The CDR3 DNA is TGTGCCAGCAGGGGACTAGCGGTCACAGATACGCAGTATTTT. It translates to CASRGLAVTDTQYF.

The sample holds a few counts of this clonotype. Sequence at one end of the junction differs from germline and may be a read error. The V and J genes are TRBV20-1 and TRBJ1-2, with 9 bases lining up with TRBD1. Germline CDR1 DFQATT, CDR2 SNEGSKA (reference sequence). The CDR3 runs to 13 residues. CDR3 region: CSALDRGNDGYTF. CDR3 coding DNA: TGCAGTGCCCTGGACAGGGGTAACGATGGCTACACCTTC.

In this sample, this clonotype turned up a few times. The chain links TRBV20-1 to TRBJ2-1, with unresolved D. Germline V lookup: CDR1 DFQATT, CDR2 SNEGSKA (reference sequence). The CDR3 is made up of 12 amino acids. V lost 0 bases and J lost 7, with 7 bases in between. The CDR3 bases are TGCAGTGCTAGAGACTCGGATAATGAGCAGTTCTTC. Protein sequence: CSARDSDNEQFF.

This clonotype has just a few counts. The V call is TRBV7-2, the J call TRBJ1-5; 8 positions match TRBD1. The germline CDR1 and CDR2 sequences are SGHTA and FQGNSA. The CDR3 consists of 15 residues. V shed 4 bases, J shed 3 bases, and the junction held 5 bases outside the gene matches. This CDR3 is CASSSRTGNNQPQHF. For the CDR3, the DNA is TGTGCCAGCAGCTCCAGGACAGGGAACAATCAGCCCCAGCATTTT.

The V gene is TRBV7-9, the J gene TRBJ2-3; 14 nucleotides line up with TRBD2. The CDR3 consists of 17 residues. After removal of 0 bases from V and 8 bases from J, the junction contained 7 bases not matched to a gene. Germline CDR1 and CDR2: SEHNR and FQNEAQ (reference sequence). The DNA of the CDR3 is TGTGCCAGCAGCTTAGCCCCGGGACTAGCGGGGGAAAGTACGCAGTATTTT. Its protein is CASSLAPGLAGESTQYF.